Listed below are T cell receptor beta chains from one sample, sequenced in a study of immune cell composition in non-small cell lung cancer. Clones were sequenced by immunoSEQ multiplex PCR, and TCRdb holds only the in-frame ones, with some missing. The table has 4,500 to 6,500 clones, 55% to 75% seen once. The sample consisted of lung tumor tissue. The receptors derive from a human donor with non-small cell lung cancer. Each CDR3 is given with its conserved first and last residue. A D gene is named only where the DNA matches it firmly. Expanded clones are given a class, and other clones once, few, many or no size at all.

V: TRBV2; size: .; D: TRBD2; J: TRBJ2-7; DNA: TGTGCCAGCAGTGAACGCGGGGGAGCCTTTGGTGGAACCTACGAGCAGTACTTC; CDR3: CASSERGGAFGGTYEQYF
V: TRBV28; size: few; D: TRBD1; J: TRBJ1-3; DNA: TGTGCCAGCAGTGCGCCCCAGGGGGTGGGAAACACCATATATTTT; CDR3: CASSAPQGVGNTIYF
V: TRBV5-1; size: .; D: TRBD2; J: TRBJ2-1; DNA: TGCGCCAGCAGCTTGGCCGGGCTGACTAGCGGGGCCAATGAGCAGTTCTTC; CDR3: CASSLAGLTSGANEQFF
V: TRBV19; size: .; D: TRBD1; J: TRBJ2-7; DNA: TGTGCCAGTAGTATCGGACAGGGTCCCATCGAGCAGTACTTC; CDR3: CASSIGQGPIEQYF
V: TRBV7-2; size: few; D: .; J: TRBJ1-5; DNA: TGTGCCAGCAGCTCAGAGGCAGGGGATCAGCCCCAGCATTTT; CDR3: CASSSEAGDQPQHF
V: TRBV2; size: .; D: .; J: TRBJ1-5; DNA: TGTGCCAGCAGTTATACAGGCGGTCAGCCCCAGCATTTT; CDR3: CASSYTGGQPQHF
V: TRBV28; size: .; D: TRBD2; J: TRBJ2-1; DNA: TGTGCCAGTCAGCGAGCGGGAGTTTACAATGAGCAGTTCTTC; CDR3: CASQRAGVYNEQFF
V: TRBV7-2; size: .; D: .; J: TRBJ2-7; DNA: TGTGCCAGCAGCTTAGTTGCGCTCGAGCAGTACTTC; CDR3: CASSLVALEQYF
V: TRBV4-3; size: .; D: TRBD1; J: TRBJ2-5; DNA: TGCGCCAGCAGCCAAGATCGCGAGGGGGCTGGAGAGACCCAGTACTTC; CDR3: CASSQDREGAGETQYF
V: TRBV7-2; size: .; D: .; J: TRBJ2-7; DNA: TGTGCCAGCAGCTTAGGGGGCGGCTACGAGCAGTACTTC; CDR3: CASSLGGGYEQYF
V: TRBV5-4; size: .; D: TRBD2; J: TRBJ2-7; DNA: TGTGCCAGCAGCCTACGAGCGGGAGACTCCTACGAGCAGTACTTC; CDR3: CASSLRAGDSYEQYF
V: TRBV4-3; size: .; D: .; J: TRBJ2-2; DNA: TGCGCCAGCAGCCAAGGCGCGCCAAACACCGGGGAGCTGTTTTTT; CDR3: CASSQGAPNTGELFF
V: TRBV10-3; size: few; D: .; J: TRBJ2-7; DNA: TGTGCCATCATGAGGGTCCCCTACGAGCAGTACTTC; CDR3: CAIMRVPYEQYF
V: TRBV30; size: few; D: TRBD1; J: TRBJ2-2; DNA: TGTGCCTGGATTCTCAGGGGGCACACCGGGGAGCTGTTTTTT; CDR3: CAWILRGHTGELFF
V: TRBV7-9; size: .; D: TRBD2; J: TRBJ2-1; DNA: TGTGCCAGCAGCTTAGACGTAGCGGGTAATGAGCAGTTCTTC; CDR3: CASSLDVAGNEQFF
V: TRBV11-2; size: .; D: TRBD1; J: TRBJ2-1; DNA: TGTGCCAGCAGGACAGGGCAGGACAATGAGCAGTTCTTC; CDR3: CASRTGQDNEQFF
V: TRBV4-2; size: .; D: TRBD1; J: TRBJ2-2; DNA: TGTGCCAGCAGCCACCAGTTACAGGGGGCGAGGGCCGGGGAGCTGTTTTTT; CDR3: CASSHQLQGARAGELFF